The present T cell receptor beta chain was sequenced within a study of kidney transplant recipient with SARS-CoV-2 infection. Many counts were recorded for this clonotype. TCRdb independently ran MiXCR on the reads; one entry per CDR3 protein. The data show some 220,000 distinct CDR3 sequences, around 28% seen once. Trimming took 4 bases from V and 3 from J, leaving 12 bases between them. Germline V gene sequence: CDR1 KGHSH, CDR2 LQKENI. The CDR3 is 14 residues long. The sequencing here drew on a blood sample, taken at baseline and between days 110 and 120 from a kidney transplant recipient. J is TRBJ1-1 and V is TRBV18, with D hard to call. The sequence derives from a male patient aged 25-45 years who had COVID-19 and was a kidney transplant recipient. T cells may partly derive from the graft donor. The CDR3 sequence: CASSRTLSDTEAFF. The CDR3 DNA is TGTGCCAGCTCACGCACCCTCTCGGACACTGAAGCTTTCTTT. Filled out from reference TRBV18 and TRBJ1-1, the complete variable domain reads NAGVMQNPRHLVRRRGQEARLRCSPMKGHSHVYWYRQLPEEGLKFMVYLQKENIIDESGMPKERFSAEFPKEGPSILRIQQVVRGDSAAYFCASSRTLSDTEAFFGQGTRLTVV.